This T cell receptor (beta chain) was recorded in a study of OX40 agonist ivuxolimab in advanced cancers. The length of the CDR3 is 15 residues. Trimming shortened V by 1 base and J by 6 bases, and 13 bases separated the two germline ends. CDR1 is MNHNS and CDR2 is SASEGT in the germline V gene. The table came from immunoSEQ multiplex PCR; TCRdb's copy has only in-frame clones and leaves some out. Here the sample spans about 78,000 clones, almost 85% being singletons. The rearrangement uses TRBV6-1 and TRBJ1-5; D uncertain. This receptor was taken from an adult with an advanced solid tumor such as melanoma, head and neck, liver or kidney cancer. The sample was CD4+ or CD8+ T cells sorted from blood, taken in a trial of the OX40 agonist ivuxolimab. In DNA form, the CDR3 reads TGTGCCAGCAGTGAAGAGGCTAGAAAGAGTCAGCCCCAGCATTTT. Protein product: CASSEEARKSQPQHF.